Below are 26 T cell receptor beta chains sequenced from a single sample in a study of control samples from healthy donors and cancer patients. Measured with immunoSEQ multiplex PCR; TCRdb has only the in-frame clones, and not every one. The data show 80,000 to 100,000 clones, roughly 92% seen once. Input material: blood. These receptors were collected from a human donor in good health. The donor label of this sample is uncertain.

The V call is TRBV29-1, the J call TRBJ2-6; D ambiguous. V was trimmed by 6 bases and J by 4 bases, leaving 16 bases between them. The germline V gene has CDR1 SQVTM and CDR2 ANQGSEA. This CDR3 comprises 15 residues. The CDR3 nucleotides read TGCAGCGTCACGACCGGGCCCAAAGGGGCCAACGTCCTGACTTTC. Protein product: CSVTTGPKGANVLTF.

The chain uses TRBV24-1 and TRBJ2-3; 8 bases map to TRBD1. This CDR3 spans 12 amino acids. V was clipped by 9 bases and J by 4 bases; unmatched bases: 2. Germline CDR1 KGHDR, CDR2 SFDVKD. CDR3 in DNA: TGTGCCACCGGACAGGGTTCAGATACGCAGTATTTT. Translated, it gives CATGQGSDTQYF.

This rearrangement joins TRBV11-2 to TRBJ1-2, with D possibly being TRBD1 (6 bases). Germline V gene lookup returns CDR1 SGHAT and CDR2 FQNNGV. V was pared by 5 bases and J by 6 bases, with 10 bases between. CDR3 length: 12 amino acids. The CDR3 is CASSRNRDGYTF. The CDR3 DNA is TGTGCCAGCAGCAGGAACAGGGATGGCTACACCTTC.

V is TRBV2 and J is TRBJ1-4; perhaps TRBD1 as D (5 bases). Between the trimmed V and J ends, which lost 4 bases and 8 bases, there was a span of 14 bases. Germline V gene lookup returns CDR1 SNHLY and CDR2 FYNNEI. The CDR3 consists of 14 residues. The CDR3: CASSGGNMEEKLFF. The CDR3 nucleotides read TGTGCCAGCAGTGGGGGCAACATGGAGGAAAAACTGTTTTTT.

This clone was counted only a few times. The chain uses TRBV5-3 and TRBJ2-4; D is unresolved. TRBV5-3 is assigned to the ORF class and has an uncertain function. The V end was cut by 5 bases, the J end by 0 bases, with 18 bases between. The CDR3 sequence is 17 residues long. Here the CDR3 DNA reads TGTGCCAGAAGTTGTTCCTCGGGCAAGCTAGCCAAAAACATTCAGTACTTC. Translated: CARSCSSGKLAKNIQYF.

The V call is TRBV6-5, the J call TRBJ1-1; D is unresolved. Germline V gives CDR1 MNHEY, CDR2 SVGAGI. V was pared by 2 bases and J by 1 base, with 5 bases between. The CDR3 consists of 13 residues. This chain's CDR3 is CASSYEKNTEAFF. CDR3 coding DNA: TGTGCCAGCAGTTACGAAAAGAACACTGAAGCTTTCTTT.

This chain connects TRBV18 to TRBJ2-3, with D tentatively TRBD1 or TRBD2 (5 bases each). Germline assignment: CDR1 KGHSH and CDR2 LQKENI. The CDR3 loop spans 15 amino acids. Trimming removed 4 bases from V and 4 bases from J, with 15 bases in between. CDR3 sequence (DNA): TGTGCCAGCTCACACGAGGGGTCTAGGGCAGATACGCAGTATTTT. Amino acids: CASSHEGSRADTQYF. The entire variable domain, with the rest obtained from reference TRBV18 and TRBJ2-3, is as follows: NAGVMQNPRHLVRRRGQEARLRCSPMKGHSHVYWYRQLPEEGLKFMVYLQKENIIDESGMPKERFSAEFPKEGPSILRIQQVVRGDSAAYFCASSHEGSRADTQYFGPGTRLTVL.

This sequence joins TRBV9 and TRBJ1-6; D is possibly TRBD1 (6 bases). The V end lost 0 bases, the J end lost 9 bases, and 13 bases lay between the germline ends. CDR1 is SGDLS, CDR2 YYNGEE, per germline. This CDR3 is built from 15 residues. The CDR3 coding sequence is TGTGCCAGCAGCGTAGCGGGGGCGGTCAGTTCACCCCTCCACTTT. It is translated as CASSVAGAVSSPLHF.

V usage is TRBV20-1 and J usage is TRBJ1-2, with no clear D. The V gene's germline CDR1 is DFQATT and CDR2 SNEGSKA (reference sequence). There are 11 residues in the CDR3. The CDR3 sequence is CSASRDQGYTF. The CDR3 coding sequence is TGCAGCGCCTCCCGGGATCAGGGCTACACCTTC.

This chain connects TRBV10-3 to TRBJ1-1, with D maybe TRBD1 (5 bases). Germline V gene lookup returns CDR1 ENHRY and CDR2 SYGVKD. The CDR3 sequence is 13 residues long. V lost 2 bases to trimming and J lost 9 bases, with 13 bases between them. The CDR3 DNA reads TGTGCCATCAGTGAGGCTCTGACGGACAAAGCTTTCTTT. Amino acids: CAISEALTDKAFF.

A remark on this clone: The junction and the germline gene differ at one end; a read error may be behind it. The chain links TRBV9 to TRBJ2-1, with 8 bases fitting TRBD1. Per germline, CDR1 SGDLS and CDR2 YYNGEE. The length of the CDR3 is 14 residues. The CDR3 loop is CASSVSGGANGQFF. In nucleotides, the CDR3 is TGTGCCAGCAGCGTATCAGGGGGCGCCAATGGGCAGTTCTTC.

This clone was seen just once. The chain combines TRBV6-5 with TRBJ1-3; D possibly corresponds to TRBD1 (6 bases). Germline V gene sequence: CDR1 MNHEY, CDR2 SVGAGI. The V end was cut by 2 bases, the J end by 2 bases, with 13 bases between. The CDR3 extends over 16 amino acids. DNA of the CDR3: TGTGCCAGCAGTTACCAAAGGGGGGGTGCTGGAAACACCATATATTTT. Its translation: CASSYQRGGAGNTIYF.

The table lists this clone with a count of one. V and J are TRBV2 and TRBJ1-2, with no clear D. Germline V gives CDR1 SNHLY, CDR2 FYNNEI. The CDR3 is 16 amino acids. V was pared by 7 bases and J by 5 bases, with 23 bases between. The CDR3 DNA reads TGTGCCAGCAACCAGAAAGAACCCGGACGGTCTTATGGCTACACCTTC. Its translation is CASNQKEPGRSYGYTF.

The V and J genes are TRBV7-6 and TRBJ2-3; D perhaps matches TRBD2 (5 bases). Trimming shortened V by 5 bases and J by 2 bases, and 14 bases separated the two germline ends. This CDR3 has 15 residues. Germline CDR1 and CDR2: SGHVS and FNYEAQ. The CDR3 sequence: CASSAIASNTDTQYF. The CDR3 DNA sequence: TGTGCCAGCAGCGCCATAGCGTCTAACACAGATACGCAGTATTTT.

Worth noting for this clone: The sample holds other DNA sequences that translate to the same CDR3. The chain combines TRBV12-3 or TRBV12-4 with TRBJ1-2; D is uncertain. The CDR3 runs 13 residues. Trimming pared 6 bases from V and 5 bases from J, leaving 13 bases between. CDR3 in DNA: TGTGCCAGCAGCCTCGGAGGAGATTATGGCTACACCTTC. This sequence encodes CASSLGGDYGYTF.

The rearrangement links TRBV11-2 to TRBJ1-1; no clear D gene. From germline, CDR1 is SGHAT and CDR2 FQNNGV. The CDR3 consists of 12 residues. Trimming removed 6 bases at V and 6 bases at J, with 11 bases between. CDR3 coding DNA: TGTGCCAGCAGTTCGTATGGAGCTGAAGCTTTCTTT. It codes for CASSSYGAEAFF. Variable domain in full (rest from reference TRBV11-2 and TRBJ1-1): EAGVAQSPRYKIIEKRQSVAFWCNPISGHATLYWYQQILGQGPKLLIQFQNNGVVDDSQLPKDRFSAERLKGVDSTLKIQPAKLEDSAVYLCASSSYGAEAFFGQGTRLTVV.

The CDR3 spells CASSPPPDGKQYV. The CDR3 DNA is TGCGCCAGCAGCCCCCCCCCGGACGGAAAGCAGTACGTC. The chain couples TRBV4-3 to TRBJ2-7; D is ambiguous. The CDR3 is made up of 13 amino acids. Between the trimmed V and J ends, which lost 4 bases and 8 bases, there was a span of 15 bases. The V gene's germline CDR1 is LGHNA and CDR2 YSLEER.

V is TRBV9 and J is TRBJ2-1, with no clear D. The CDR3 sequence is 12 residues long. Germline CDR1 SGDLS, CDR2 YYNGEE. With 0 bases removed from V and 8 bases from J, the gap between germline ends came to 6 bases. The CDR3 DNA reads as TGTGCCAGCAGCGTAGTATGGGATGAGCAGTTCTTC. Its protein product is CASSVVWDEQFF.

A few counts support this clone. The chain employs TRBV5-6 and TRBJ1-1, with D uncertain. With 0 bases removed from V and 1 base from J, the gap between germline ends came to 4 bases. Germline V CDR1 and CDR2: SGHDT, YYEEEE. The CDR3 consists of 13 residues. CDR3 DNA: TGTGCCAGCAGCTTGGGCAGGAACACTGAAGCTTTCTTT. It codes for CASSLGRNTEAFF. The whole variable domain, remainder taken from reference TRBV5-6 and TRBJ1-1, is DAGVTQSPTHLIKTRGQQVTLRCSPKSGHDTVSWYQQALGQGPQFIFQYYEEEERQRGNFPDRFSGHQFPNYSSELNVNALLLGDSALYLCASSLGRNTEAFFGQGTRLTVV.

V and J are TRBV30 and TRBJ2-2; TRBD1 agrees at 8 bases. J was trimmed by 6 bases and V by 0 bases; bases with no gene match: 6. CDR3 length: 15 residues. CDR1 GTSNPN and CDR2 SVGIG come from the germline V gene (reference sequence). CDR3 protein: CAWSVLSGGAGELFF. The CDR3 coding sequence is TGTGCCTGGAGTGTTTTGTCAGGGGGCGCCGGGGAGCTGTTTTTT.

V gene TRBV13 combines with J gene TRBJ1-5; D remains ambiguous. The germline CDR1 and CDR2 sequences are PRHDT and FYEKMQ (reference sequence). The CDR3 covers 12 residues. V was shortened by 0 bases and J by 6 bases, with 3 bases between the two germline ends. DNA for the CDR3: TGTGCCAGCAGCTTAGGCAGTCAGCCCCAGCATTTT. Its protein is CASSLGSQPQHF. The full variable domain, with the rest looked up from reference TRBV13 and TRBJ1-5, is AAGVIQSPRHLIKEKRETATLKCYPIPRHDTVYWYQQGPGQDPQFLISFYEKMQSDKGSIPDRFSAQQFSDYHSELNMSSLELGDSALYFCASSLGSQPQHFGDGTRLSIL.

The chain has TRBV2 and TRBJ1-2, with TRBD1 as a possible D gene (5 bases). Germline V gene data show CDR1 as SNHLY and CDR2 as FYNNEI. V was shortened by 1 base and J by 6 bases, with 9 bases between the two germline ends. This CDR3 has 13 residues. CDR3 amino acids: CASSEDRGDGYTF. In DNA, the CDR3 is TGTGCCAGCAGTGAAGACCGGGGGGATGGCTACACCTTC.

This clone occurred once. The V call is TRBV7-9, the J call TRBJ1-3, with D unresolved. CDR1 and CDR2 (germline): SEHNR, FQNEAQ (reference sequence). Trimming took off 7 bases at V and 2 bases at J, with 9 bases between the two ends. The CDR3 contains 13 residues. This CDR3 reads CASIHSAGNTIYF. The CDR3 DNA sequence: TGTGCCAGCATCCATAGTGCTGGAAACACCATATATTTT.

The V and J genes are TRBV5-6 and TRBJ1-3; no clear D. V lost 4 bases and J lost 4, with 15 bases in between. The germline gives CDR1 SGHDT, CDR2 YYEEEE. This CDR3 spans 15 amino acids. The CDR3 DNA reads TGTGCCAGCAGCCTGTTTGACCCTAGGGGAAACACCATATATTTT. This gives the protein CASSLFDPRGNTIYF.

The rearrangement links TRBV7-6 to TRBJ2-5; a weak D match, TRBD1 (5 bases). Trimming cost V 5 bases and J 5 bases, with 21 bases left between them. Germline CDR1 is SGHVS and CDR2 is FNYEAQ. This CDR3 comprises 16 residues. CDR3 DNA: TGTGCCAGCAGCCCCTCCCAGGCTTACAGGCAGGAGACCCAGTACTTC. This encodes CASSPSQAYRQETQYF.

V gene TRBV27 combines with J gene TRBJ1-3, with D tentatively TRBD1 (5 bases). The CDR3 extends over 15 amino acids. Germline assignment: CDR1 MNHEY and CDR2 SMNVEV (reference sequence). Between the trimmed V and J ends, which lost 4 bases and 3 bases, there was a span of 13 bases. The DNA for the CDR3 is TGTGCCAGCAGTTCCTCAGGGTTGGGTGGAAACACCATATATTTT. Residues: CASSSSGLGGNTIYF.